The clone carrying this TCR beta chain was found a few times. TCRdb called the 5' RACE reads again in MiXCR, with one record for every CDR3 protein. The sample yields over 250,000 distinct CDR3 sequences, less than 20% seen once. This record comes from a study of T-cell memory formation after mild COVID-19. The germline gives CDR1 SGHTA, CDR2 FQGTGA. The CDR3 extends over 14 amino acids. Trimming took off 2 bases at V and 2 bases at J, with 8 bases between the two ends. The V call is TRBV7-3, the J call TRBJ2-3; no clear D gene. Sequencing was done on a sample of PBMCs or a T cell subset sorted from them (not recorded which). This TCR derives from a man between 18 and 35 years old who had mild COVID-19 (a few samples of this study predate the infection). Cell type and time point are not known. CDR3 region: CASSLRMTTDTQYF. The CDR3 DNA sequence: TGTGCCAGCAGCTTACGGATGACCACAGATACGCAGTATTTT.